This T cell receptor (beta chain) is drawn from a study of Graves' ophthalmopathy and Graves' hyperthyroidism. The wider study: Sampling took place at initial diagnosis, with peripheral blood obtained before any treatment.

A word on this clonotype: What it recognizes is unknown.

This CDR3 is built from 15 residues. Germline V gene sequence: CDR1 SGHAT, CDR2 FQNNGV. J lost 4 bases, V lost 5 bases, and 10 bases had no gene match. PBMCs stemmed from more than 9.5 ml of fresh peripheral blood. Amplified material comprised TCR beta CDR3 regions derived from RNA transcripts. The workflow started with a first-round RT-PCR run with HTBI primers and then moved on to a second-round multiplex PCR. MiXCR was run by TCRdb on the multiplex PCR reads, yielding one entry per CDR3 protein. The profile shows 450,000 or so distinct CDR3 sequences, 13% to 15% of them singletons. Overall study results and limits: Both an approximately 68% sensitivity and a roughly 75% specificity characterized the model's predictions of ophthalmopathy progression.

The sequence derives from a woman aged 25 to 45 with Graves' ophthalmopathy. The chain uses TRBV11-2 and TRBJ2-7; 8 positions match TRBD1. The sequencing input was blood. The CDR3 coding sequence is TGTGCCAGCAGCCCCCCGGGACAGGCTGGGTACGAGCAGTACTTC. This translates into CASSPPGQAGYEQYF.